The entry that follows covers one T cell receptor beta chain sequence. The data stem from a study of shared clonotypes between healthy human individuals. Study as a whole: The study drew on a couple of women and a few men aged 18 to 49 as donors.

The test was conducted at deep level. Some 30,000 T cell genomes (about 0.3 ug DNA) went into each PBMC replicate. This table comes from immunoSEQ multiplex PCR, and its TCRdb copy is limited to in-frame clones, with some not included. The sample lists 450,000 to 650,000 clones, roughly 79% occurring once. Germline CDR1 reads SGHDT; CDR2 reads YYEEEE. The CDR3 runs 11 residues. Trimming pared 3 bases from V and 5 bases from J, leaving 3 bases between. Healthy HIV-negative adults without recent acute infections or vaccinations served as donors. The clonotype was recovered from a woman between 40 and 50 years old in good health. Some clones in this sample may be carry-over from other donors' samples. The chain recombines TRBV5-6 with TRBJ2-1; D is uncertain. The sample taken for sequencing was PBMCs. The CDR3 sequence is CASSYHNEQFF. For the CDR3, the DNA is TGTGCCAGCAGCTACCACAATGAGCAGTTCTTC.